This T cell receptor (beta chain) was identified in a study of blood T cell repertoires in COVID-19. Overall study context: The analysed material was cDNA or gDNA that came from T cells, B-cell-depleted T cells, or PBMCs.

In the study's own analysis: Estimates of nucleated cell counts were drawn from the amplification of reference gene primers. Here immunoSEQ multiplex PCR was the method, and the copy in TCRdb shows in-frame clones only, minus some. V and J calls and clone size come straight from that table; D and trimming were deduced from the DNA. The sample contains about 310,000 clones, around 92% of which appear only once. Trimming took off 0 bases at V and 4 bases at J, with 27 bases between the two ends. Germline CDR1 LNHNV, CDR2 YYDKDF (reference sequence). CDR3 length equals 20 residues. The age range of participants was 18 to 89 years, with residence in around 22 US areas. All recovered Cohort 3 donors got two negative PCRs, got clearance, or saw symptom resolution.

The receptor was isolated from a woman aged 25-40 years who had recovered from COVID-19. The genes are TRBV15 and TRBJ1-2; D unclear. The sample comprised PBMCs or T cells enriched from blood (not recorded which). The CDR3 protein is CATSRDQVRFPGVTVYGYTF. The CDR3 nucleotides read TGTGCCACCAGCAGAGATCAAGTCAGATTCCCGGGTGTCACCGTCTATGGCTACACCTTC.